These T cell receptor beta chains were read from a single sample in a study of cytomegalovirus exposure and HLA in healthy donors. Generated by immunoSEQ multiplex PCR, the TCRdb table keeps only in-frame clones and is missing some. The repertoire includes over 120,000 clones, roughly 87% of them detected once, and less than 5.5% sits in the top ten. Sequencing was carried out using PBMCs. All receptors derive from a man aged 18 to 29 in good health and CMV-seropositive. CDR3s leave out the opening cysteine and the closing phenylalanine or tryptophan.

J,V,CDR3
TRBJ1-1,TRBV19,ASSPRGAEAF
TRBJ1-1,TRBV6-1,ATKARDATEAF
TRBJ1-2,TRBV6-5,ASRRQGGYT
TRBJ1-2,TRBV30,AWSNTGNYGYT
TRBJ1-4,TRBV6-1,ASSEATGSNEKLF
TRBJ2-1,TRBV6-4,ASSPGGWDYNEQF
TRBJ1-2,TRBV7-3,ASSLLAGTNYGYT
TRBJ1-2,TRBV29-1,SVAGGQLYGYT
TRBJ2-7,TRBV6-1,AIARDSDRGEQY
TRBJ2-7,TRBV25-1,ASSEVIGGYEQY
TRBJ2-2,TRBV2,ASSAGNTGELF
TRBJ2-7,TRBV6-1,ASTRDPGVYEQY
TRBJ1-6,TRBV5-1,ASSLARDRDSSSPLH
TRBJ2-7,TRBV9,ASSTRDWNYEQY
TRBJ2-5,TRBV5-4,ASSLKKSYQETQY
TRBJ1-5,TRBV28,ASSFSRVAGQPQH
TRBJ2-7,TRBV7-2,ASSLMAGDSYEQY
TRBJ2-1,TRBV6-5,ASSYLGANEQF
TRBJ2-7,TRBV28,ASSQPDRLGIYEQY
TRBJ1-1,TRBV18,ASSLQDRNTEAF
TRBJ2-7,TRBV11-1,ASSLTAGYEQY
TRBJ2-1,TRBV5-3,ARSADFNEQF
TRBJ2-3,TRBV5-1,ASSRGLAGETDTQY
TRBJ1-1,TRBV10-2,ASSFPGQLFGTEAF
TRBJ2-6,TRBV7-3,ASSSTPAGDGANVLT
TRBJ1-5,TRBV19,ASRDRYSNQPQH
TRBJ1-1,TRBV29-1,SANLLDRAMNTEAF
TRBJ2-5,TRBV30,AWRIDRAGTQY
TRBJ1-2,TRBV19,ASSEPGTNYGYT